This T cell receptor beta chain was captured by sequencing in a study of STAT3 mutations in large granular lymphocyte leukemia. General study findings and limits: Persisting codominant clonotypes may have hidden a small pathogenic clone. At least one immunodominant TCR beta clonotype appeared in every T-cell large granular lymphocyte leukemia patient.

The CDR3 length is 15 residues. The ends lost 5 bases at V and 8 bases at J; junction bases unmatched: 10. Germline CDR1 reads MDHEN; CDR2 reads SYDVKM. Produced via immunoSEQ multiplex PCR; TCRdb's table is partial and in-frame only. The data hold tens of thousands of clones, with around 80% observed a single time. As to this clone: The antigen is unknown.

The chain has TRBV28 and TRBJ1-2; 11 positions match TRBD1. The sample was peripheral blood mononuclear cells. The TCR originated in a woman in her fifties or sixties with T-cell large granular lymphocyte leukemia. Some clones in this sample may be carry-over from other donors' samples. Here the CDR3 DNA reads TGTGCCAGCAGTCACAGCGGGACAGGGGGTGGGGGCTACACCTTC. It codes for CASSHSGTGGGGYTF.